Listed below are T cell receptor beta chains from one sample, sequenced in a study of human T cells and chemical hapten exposure. One entry per CDR3 protein results from TCRdb running MiXCR on the reads. Here the sample spans around 120,000 distinct CDR3 sequences, about 7.7% being singletons. Source material: whole blood. All receptors come from a human donor in good health. Some clones in this sample may be carry-over from other donors' samples. The CDR3 runs from the conserved cysteine through the conserved F or W. The order of the fields is D gene, V gene, J gene, clone size, CDR3 DNA, CDR3 protein. D genes are given only for firm matches. Size tells how often a clone was seen (once, few, many) or the class of an expanded clone, and some rows leave it out.

>.|TRBV2|TRBJ2-4|few
TGTGCCAGCAGTGACATCCCGGGAGACTTACTACTAGCCAAAAACATTCAGTACTTC
CASSDIPGDLLLAKNIQYF
>TRBD2|TRBV3-1|TRBJ2-1|few
TGTGCCAGCAGCCAAGGTCTAGCGGGAGACAATGAGCAGTTCTTC
CASSQGLAGDNEQFF
>TRBD1|TRBV20-1|TRBJ1-4|.
TGCAGTGCTAGGAACACCGTCGGGACAGGGGGTCGTAATGAAAAACTGTTTTTT
CSARNTVGTGGRNEKLFF
>TRBD2|TRBV6-5|TRBJ2-3|many
TGTGCCAGCAGACCCGGACTAGCATCAGATACGCAGTATTTT
CASRPGLASDTQYF
>.|TRBV5-1|TRBJ2-4|few
TGCGCCAGCAGCTTGAGGGCGGGAAACATTCAGTACTTC
CASSLRAGNIQYF
>.|TRBV13|TRBJ2-7|.
TGTGCCAGCAGCCGGTCTGGGGGCCGGGGCTCCTACGAGCAGTACTTC
CASSRSGGRGSYEQYF
>TRBD1|TRBV7-9|TRBJ2-3|few
TGTGCCAGCCGGACAGGAACCACAGATACGCAGTATTTT
CASRTGTTDTQYF
>TRBD2|TRBV3-1|TRBJ2-7|many
TGTGCCAGCAGCCCGAGCGGGAGGTCCGACGAGCAGTACTTC
CASSPSGRSDEQYF
>.|TRBV20-1|TRBJ1-6|few
TGCAGTGCCGTGTCCGGGACGGCCAATTCACCCCTCCACTTT
CSAVSGTANSPLHF
>TRBD1|TRBV5-8|TRBJ1-5|few
TGTGCCAGCAGAAGGACAGGTAGCTCCAATCAGCCCCAGCATTTT
CASRRTGSSNQPQHF
>.|TRBV7-2|TRBJ2-1|many
TGTGCCAGCAGCTTAGGCCTAGCGATCAATGAGCAGTTCTTC
CASSLGLAINEQFF
>.|TRBV29-1|TRBJ2-1|many
TGCAGCGTTGAAGTAACAGGGTCCACCTTCAATGAGCAGTTCTTC
CSVEVTGSTFNEQFF
>.|TRBV27|TRBJ1-1|few
TGTGCCAGCAGTCCCTACTCCGACAGTACGAACACTGAAGCTTTCTTT
CASSPYSDSTNTEAFF
>TRBD2|TRBV7-3|TRBJ2-5|.
TGTGCCAGCAGCTTATTTATCATTAGCGGGGGGGCCGAAGAGACCCAGTACTTC
CASSLFIISGGAEETQYF
>.|TRBV5-1|TRBJ1-2|.
TGCGCCAGCAGCTTGCGTCCCCAGGCCGACTATGGCTACACCTTC
CASSLRPQADYGYTF
>.|TRBV7-9|TRBJ1-1|many
TGTGCCAGCAGCTTCGCTGTCTCTGAAGCTTTCTTT
CASSFAVSEAFF
>.|TRBV7-6|TRBJ1-5|many
TGTGCCAGCAGCTTAGACGAGGGATTCAATCAGCCCCAGCATTTT
CASSLDEGFNQPQHF
>.|TRBV10-3|TRBJ1-5|.
TGTGCCATCAGTGAGAGCCCAAGGCTGGGGAATCAGCCCCAGCATTTT
CAISESPRLGNQPQHF
>TRBD1|TRBV10-2|TRBJ2-5|few
TGCGCCAGCAGCCCCCCGGACAGGCCATCCCAAGAGACCCAGTACTTC
CASSPPDRPSQETQYF
>TRBD1|TRBV9|TRBJ1-1|many
TGTGCCAGCAGCATCGGGACAGGGAACACTGAAGCTTTCTTT
CASSIGTGNTEAFF
>.|TRBV6-5|TRBJ2-3|many
TGTGCCAGCAGTTACGACGGGAGAGTGGGTACGCAGTATTTT
CASSYDGRVGTQYF
>.|TRBV30|TRBJ2-1|few
TGTGCCTGGAGTACAGGGATCGTGAGCTCCTACAATGAGCAGTTCTTC
CAWSTGIVSSYNEQFF
>.|TRBV7-8|TRBJ1-2|many
TGTGCCAGCAGCTTATATGAGGGAGGAATTTCTAACTATGGCTACACCTTC
CASSLYEGGISNYGYTF
>.|TRBV20-1|TRBJ2-6|.
TGCAGTGCTAGCGTGGCAGGGGCTGGGGCCAACGTCCTGACTTTC
CSASVAGAGANVLTF
>.|TRBV6-2/TRBV6-3|TRBJ2-7|many
TGTGCCAGCAGTGACTCGGACTACGAGCAGTACTTC
CASSDSDYEQYF
>TRBD1|TRBV29-1|TRBJ2-6|.
TGCAGCGTTGCCGGACAGGGAAGTACTGGGGCCAACGTCCTGACTTTC
CSVAGQGSTGANVLTF
>.|TRBV7-8|TRBJ2-2|few
TGTGCCAGCAGCCCAGGCGAGGGTGGAGGGGAGCTGTTTTTT
CASSPGEGGGELFF
>.|TRBV6-2/TRBV6-3|TRBJ2-1|.
TGTGCCAGCAGTTACGGACTACCCGAGCAGTTCTTC
CASSYGLPEQFF
>.|TRBV4-1|TRBJ2-2|few
TGCGCCAGCAGCCCATTCCAGGTGACCGGGGAGCTGTTTTTT
CASSPFQVTGELFF
>.|TRBV3-1|TRBJ2-2|few
TGTGCCAGCAGCCAAGTAGGGAACACCGGGGAGCTGTTTTTT
CASSQVGNTGELFF
>TRBD1|TRBV27|TRBJ2-5|many
TGTGCCAGCAGTGTGACAGGGGGCGCGGGGACCCAGTACTTC
CASSVTGGAGTQYF
>.|TRBV6-5|TRBJ1-3|few
TGTGCCAGCAGTTACTCAGAGGCATCCTCTGGAAACACCATATATTTT
CASSYSEASSGNTIYF
>.|TRBV5-1|TRBJ2-1|.
TGCGCCAGCAGCTTGCTGGCCGAAAATGAGCAGTTCTTC
CASSLLAENEQFF
>.|TRBV14|TRBJ1-4|many
TGTGCCAGCAGCCAAGGAGGGGGTAAAGAAAAACTGTTTTTT
CASSQGGGKEKLFF
>.|TRBV30|TRBJ1-5|.
TGTGCCTGGAGTGGACAGGGCAATCAGCCCCAGCATTTT
CAWSGQGNQPQHF